The 26 T cell receptor beta chains below all came from one sample that was sequenced in a study of cytomegalovirus exposure and HLA in healthy donors. A multiplex PCR was run with 60 Vbeta primers and 13 Jbeta primers. Sequenced by immunoSEQ multiplex PCR; TCRdb stores in-frame clones only, minus some. The sample is made up of tens of thousands of clones, and the top ten hold 9% to 15% of it. Sequenced material: PBMCs. The receptor set was obtained from a woman younger than 45 in good health and CMV-seropositive.

The V call is TRBV7-6, the J call TRBJ1-2, with D perhaps matching TRBD1 (6 bases). Trimming took 2 bases from V and 4 from J, leaving 11 bases between them. The V gene's germline CDR1 is SGHVS and CDR2 FNYEAQ. The CDR3 spans 14 residues. The DNA of the CDR3 is TGTGCCAGCAGCTTACCGGGACAAAGCTATGGCTACACCTTC. It yields the protein CASSLPGQSYGYTF.

The gene calls are TRBV19 and TRBJ2-5; 12 nucleotides agree with TRBD2. The V segment lost 4 bases and the J segment 4 bases; nucleotides outside the gene matches: 4. Germline V gene data show CDR1 as LNHDA and CDR2 as SQIVND (reference sequence). The CDR3 loop spans 15 amino acids. The CDR3 region is CASSNPSGGAETQYF. The CDR3 bases are TGTGCCAGTAGTAATCCTAGCGGGGGGGCAGAGACCCAGTACTTC. The variable domain in full, with the rest retrieved from reference TRBV19 and TRBJ2-5, is DGGITQSPKYLFRKEGQNVTLSCEQNLNHDAMYWYRQDPGQGLRLIYYSQIVNDFQKGDIAEGYSVSREKKESFPLTVTSAQKNPTAFYLCASSNPSGGAETQYFGPGTRLLVL.

The V call is TRBV6-4, the J call TRBJ2-2; the match to TRBD1 covers 9 bases. V dropped 4 bases and J dropped 3; count of bases not matched to a gene: 0. In germline, CDR1 is MRHNA, CDR2 SNTAGT. This CDR3 region has 14 residues. This CDR3 reads CASSGTGDTGELFF. As DNA, the CDR3 is TGTGCCAGCAGTGGGACAGGGGACACCGGGGAGCTGTTTTTT.

The V gene is TRBV10-3, the J gene TRBJ1-6; a weak D match, TRBD1 (6 bases). Germline CDR1 ENHRY, CDR2 SYGVKD. The V and J ends lost 3 bases and 4 bases respectively, with 13 bases between them. The CDR3 runs to 16 residues. CDR3: CAISDQTGPYNSPLHF. The CDR3 DNA reads as TGTGCCATCAGTGACCAGACAGGACCTTATAATTCACCCCTCCACTTT.

The CDR3 sequence is CAISPLTGNYGYTF. As DNA, the CDR3 is TGTGCCATCAGTCCTCTGACAGGGAACTATGGCTACACCTTC. The gene calls are TRBV10-3 and TRBJ1-2, with 7 bases fitting TRBD1. Germline CDR1 and CDR2: ENHRY and SYGVKD. The V segment lost 5 bases and the J segment 2 bases; nucleotides outside the gene matches: 5. The CDR3 contains 14 residues.

The rearrangement links TRBV28 to TRBJ1-6; maybe TRBD1 (5 bases). There are 15 residues in the CDR3. The ends were cut back, 2 bases at V and 10 bases at J, with 15 bases in the middle. Per germline, CDR1 MDHEN and CDR2 SYDVKM. CDR3 loop: CASSLGEGYRSPLHF. The CDR3 DNA sequence: TGTGCCAGCAGTTTAGGGGAGGGGTACCGCTCACCCCTCCACTTT.

This chain uses TRBV2 with TRBJ1-2, with TRBD1 identical over 9 bases. Germline assignment: CDR1 SNHLY and CDR2 FYNNEI. V gave up 5 bases and J gave up 2 bases; unmatched junction bases: 3. The CDR3 runs to 14 residues. The CDR3, as DNA: TGTGCCAGCAGTTCCGGGACAGGGAACTATGGCTACACCTTC. Its translation is CASSSGTGNYGYTF.

The chain combines TRBV4-1 with TRBJ1-6; a weak D match, TRBD1 (5 bases). This CDR3 is built from 15 residues. Trimming cost V 0 bases and J 13 bases, with 16 bases left between them. CDR1 MGHRA and CDR2 YSYEKL come from the germline V gene. The CDR3 DNA sequence: TGCGCCAGCAGCCAAGATAAGCCAGGGAAAGGTCCCCTCCACTTT. It codes for CASSQDKPGKGPLHF.

V gene TRBV7-2 combines with J gene TRBJ2-1, with TRBD1 matching over 12 bases. The CDR3 covers 15 residues. Trimming took 2 bases from V and 7 from J; bases not matched to a gene: 3. From germline, CDR1 is SGHTA and CDR2 FQGNSA. CDR3 DNA sequence: TGTGCCAGCAGCTTAAGGGGACAGGGGGCAAATGAGCAGTTCTTC. Amino acid sequence: CASSLRGQGANEQFF.

The chain recombines TRBV6-4 with TRBJ2-1; weak D call: TRBD1 (6 bases). The CDR3 is made up of 15 amino acids. Germline V gives CDR1 MRHNA, CDR2 SNTAGT. V dropped 4 bases and J dropped 7 bases, with 17 bases sitting between them. CDR3 DNA: TGTGCCAGCAGTGCCGCCTTCAGGGGTAGGAATGAGCAGTTCTTC. It is translated as CASSAAFRGRNEQFF.

V and J are TRBV6-5 and TRBJ1-4; unclear D gene. Trimming removed 0 bases at V and 5 bases at J, with 10 bases between. Germline V gives CDR1 MNHEY, CDR2 SVGAGI. The CDR3 covers 15 residues. The CDR3 sequence: CASSYSEQPNEKLFF. DNA for the CDR3: TGTGCCAGCAGTTACTCAGAACAGCCGAATGAAAAACTGTTTTTT.

This chain uses TRBV9 with TRBJ2-1, with TRBD2 identical over 11 bases. Trimming removed 0 bases from V and 4 bases from J; junction bases left unmatched: 0. The CDR3 has 15 amino acids. Germline V gene lookup returns CDR1 SGDLS and CDR2 YYNGEE. CDR3 protein: CASSVVAGGYNEQFF. The CDR3 region has the DNA TGTGCCAGCAGCGTAGTAGCGGGAGGGTACAATGAGCAGTTCTTC.

The chain carries TRBV5-5 and TRBJ1-1, with TRBD1 matching over 7 bases. CDR3 length: 16 residues. CDR1 is SGHKS and CDR2 is YYEKEE in the germline V gene (reference sequence). Trimming removed 4 bases from V and 1 base from J; junction bases left unmatched: 10. The CDR3 DNA is TGTGCCAGCAGCCTTGATCCCGGGACAGAGAACACTGAAGCTTTCTTT. Translating gives CASSLDPGTENTEAFF. The complete variable domain, with remaining parts taken from reference TRBV5-5 and TRBJ1-1, reads DAGVTQSPTHLIKTRGQQVTLRCSPISGHKSVSWYQQVLGQGPQFIFQYYEKEERGRGNFPDRFSARQFPNYSSELNVNALLLGDSALYLCASSLDPGTENTEAFFGQGTRLTVV.

The chain joins TRBV5-1 to TRBJ1-6, with D perhaps TRBD1 (5 bases). The germline gives CDR1 SGHRS, CDR2 YFSETQ. V lost 3 bases and J lost 6, with 19 bases in between. This CDR3 is built from 17 residues. CDR3 amino acids: CASSSGGEGHPNSPLHF. As DNA, the CDR3 is TGCGCCAGCAGCTCTGGGGGGGAAGGGCACCCTAATTCACCCCTCCACTTT.

The chain is built from TRBV5-1 and TRBJ2-3; no definite D call. This CDR3 comprises 12 residues. Germline-derived CDR1 and CDR2 are SGHRS and YFSETQ. V was pared by 4 bases and J by 0 bases, with 3 bases between. As DNA, the CDR3 is TGCGCCAGCAGCCGGAGCACAGATACGCAGTATTTT. This sequence encodes CASSRSTDTQYF.

The J gene is TRBJ1-2, the V gene TRBV28, with a tentative D call TRBD1 (6 bases). The CDR3 length is 13 residues. In germline, CDR1 is MDHEN, CDR2 SYDVKM. V was shortened by 6 bases and J by 8 bases, with 16 bases between the two germline ends. The CDR3 region is CASSLNRERGYTF. The DNA for the CDR3 is TGTGCCAGCAGCTTGAACAGGGAGCGCGGCTACACCTTC.

This chain links TRBV2 with TRBJ2-3; TRBD2 agrees at 10 bases. V lost 4 bases, J lost 8 bases, and 12 bases stayed unmatched. This CDR3 is 16 amino acids long. The germline gives CDR1 SNHLY, CDR2 FYNNEI. The CDR3 coding sequence is TGTGCCAGCAGTGTAGGCAGCGGGAGGGCCTATGGTACGCAGTATTTT. Translation gives CASSVGSGRAYGTQYF.

CDR3 amino acids: CASSSTSSGANVLTF. The CDR3 region has the DNA TGTGCCAGCAGCTCTACTTCCTCTGGGGCCAACGTCCTGACTTTC. The chain recombines TRBV7-6 with TRBJ2-6, with D unresolved. The CDR3 runs to 15 residues. V gave up 4 bases and J gave up 0 bases, with 7 bases separating them. Germline values: CDR1 SGHVS, CDR2 FNYEAQ. Together with reference TRBV7-6 and TRBJ2-6, the CDR3 gives the full variable domain: GAGVSQSPRYKVTKRGQDVALRCDPISGHVSLYWYRQALGQGPEFLTYFNYEAQQDKSGLPNDRFSAERPEGSISTLTIQRTEQRDSAMYRCASSSTSSGANVLTFGAGSRLTVL.

The CDR3, as DNA: TGTGCCACCAGCAGAGATGACACCTACAATGAGCAGTTCTTC. Amino acid sequence: CATSRDDTYNEQFF. The chain carries TRBV15 and TRBJ2-1; D unresolved. The V gene lost 0 bases and the J gene lost 2 bases, with 5 bases spanning the gap. The CDR3 is 14 amino acids. CDR1 LNHNV and CDR2 YYDKDF come from the germline V gene (reference sequence). The variable domain in full, with the rest retrieved from reference TRBV15 and TRBJ2-1, is DAMVIQNPRYQVTQFGKPVTLSCSQTLNHNVMYWYQQKSSQAPKLLFHYYDKDFNNEADTPDNFQSRRPNTSFCFLDIRSPGLGDTAMYLCATSRDDTYNEQFFGPGTRLTVL.

This chain joins TRBV5-4 and TRBJ1-1; D ambiguous. The CDR3 spans 13 residues. The V and J ends lost 0 bases and 1 base respectively, with 4 bases between them. The germline CDR1 and CDR2 sequences are SGHNT and YYREEE (reference sequence). The DNA of the CDR3 is TGTGCCAGCAGCTTGGAACAGAACACTGAAGCTTTCTTT. Encoded protein: CASSLEQNTEAFF.

The chain couples TRBV6-5 to TRBJ2-3, with 7 bases that match TRBD2. The germline V gene encodes CDR1 MNHEY and CDR2 SVGAGI. Trimming removed 4 bases from V and 1 base from J; junction bases left unmatched: 2. CDR3 length: 14 residues. In DNA, the CDR3 is TGTGCCAGCAGTTCTAGCGGAGGCACAGATACGCAGTATTTT. It yields the protein CASSSSGGTDTQYF.

The chain employs TRBV27 and TRBJ2-7; possible D gene TRBD1, 6 bases. V was cut by 2 bases and J by 1 base, with 9 bases left in between. This CDR3 has 14 residues. Looked up from germline, CDR1 is MNHEY and CDR2 is SMNVEV (reference sequence). CDR3: CASSLLGQSYEQYF. CDR3 sequence (DNA): TGTGCCAGCAGTTTACTAGGACAGTCCTACGAGCAGTACTTC.

The chain has TRBV29-1 and TRBJ2-1; tentative D call: TRBD2 (6 bases). The germline V and J ends were trimmed by 8 bases and 3 bases, with 11 bases remaining between them. The CDR3 runs to 12 residues. Germline CDR1 and CDR2: SQVTM and ANQGSEA. CDR3 DNA: TGCAGCACGGGGGAGGTCTACAATGAGCAGTTCTTC. This encodes CSTGEVYNEQFF.

This chain uses TRBV6-5 with TRBJ2-7; D might be TRBD2 (6 bases). Trimming cost V 6 bases and J 2 bases, with 17 bases left between them. The CDR3 contains 15 residues. Germline V gives CDR1 MNHEY, CDR2 SVGAGI. The CDR3 region has the DNA TGTGCCAGCAGCTCTTCCGGGACTTCCACCTACGAGCAGTACTTC. This translates into CASSSSGTSTYEQYF.

The chain employs TRBV15 and TRBJ1-1; D gene uncertain. Per germline, CDR1 LNHNV and CDR2 YYDKDF (reference sequence). Trimming left V 0 bases short and J 0 bases short, with 8 bases between. CDR3 length equals 15 residues. CDR3 sequence: CATSRDGGLNTEAFF. CDR3 nucleotide sequence: TGTGCCACCAGCAGAGATGGAGGGTTGAACACTGAAGCTTTCTTT.

J is TRBJ1-1 and V is TRBV7-8, with TRBD1 as a possible D gene (5 bases). Germline CDR1 and CDR2: SGHVS and FQNEAQ. The V end was cut by 2 bases, the J end by 0 bases, with 10 bases between. This CDR3 has 15 residues. In DNA, the CDR3 is TGTGCCAGCAGCTTACACAGGAGCATGAACACTGAAGCTTTCTTT. Translation: CASSLHRSMNTEAFF.